Presented here are 19 T cell receptor beta chains from one specimen sequenced in a study of blood T cell repertoires in COVID-19. Using immunoSEQ multiplex PCR, the repertoire was profiled, and TCRdb retains in-frame clones only, with some absent. The data hold hundreds of thousands of clones, with 89% observed a single time. Specimen: peripheral blood. These receptors all come from a woman in her 30s with COVID-19, enrolled during active disease.

V usage is TRBV5-6 and J usage is TRBJ1-2; 10 bases fit TRBD1. V lost 1 base, J lost 6 bases, and 9 bases stayed unmatched. Germline-derived CDR1 and CDR2 are SGHDT and YYEEEE. The CDR3 consists of 16 residues. CDR3 sequence: CASSLTGTGAWDGYTF. The CDR3 region has the DNA TGTGCCAGCAGCTTGACCGGGACAGGGGCATGGGATGGCTACACCTTC. Using reference TRBV5-6 and TRBJ1-2 for the parts outside the CDR3, the full variable domain is DAGVTQSPTHLIKTRGQQVTLRCSPKSGHDTVSWYQQALGQGPQFIFQYYEEEERQRGNFPDRFSGHQFPNYSSELNVNALLLGDSALYLCASSLTGTGAWDGYTFGSGTRLTVV.

CDR3 coding DNA: TGTGCCAGCAGCGCCGTAAGTCGGAGCAATCAGCCCCAGCATTTT. Translated, it gives CASSAVSRSNQPQHF. This chain joins TRBV2 and TRBJ1-5; D is unresolved. Germline-derived CDR1 and CDR2 are SNHLY and FYNNEI. Trimming removed 6 bases at V and 1 base at J, with 13 bases between. The CDR3 extends over 15 amino acids.

The rearrangement links TRBV15 to TRBJ2-2; 12 bases are shared with TRBD2. The CDR3 length is 16 residues. V lost 3 bases and J lost 2; bases outside the gene matches: 1. CDR1 and CDR2 from the germline V gene are LNHNV and YYDKDF (reference sequence). CDR3 sequence reads: CATSRGLAGNTGELFF. CDR3 in DNA: TGTGCCACCAGCAGGGGACTAGCGGGTAACACCGGGGAGCTGTTTTTT.

The rearrangement links TRBV19 to TRBJ2-2, with 8 bases aligning to TRBD1. Per germline, CDR1 LNHDA and CDR2 SQIVND (reference sequence). J gave up 7 bases and V 2 bases, and 6 bases lay outside the gene matches. The CDR3 runs 15 residues. The CDR3 nucleotides read TGTGCCAGTAGTATACAGGGGGCTCCGCACGGGGAGCTGTTTTTT. This translates into CASSIQGAPHGELFF.

This chain links TRBV30 with TRBJ1-6, with D uncertain. The CDR3 has 14 amino acids. The germline gives CDR1 GTSNPN, CDR2 SVGIG (reference sequence). The V gene lost 3 bases and the J gene lost 7 bases, with 13 bases spanning the gap. The CDR3 here is CAWSEQISNSPLHF. CDR3 DNA sequence: TGTGCCTGGAGCGAACAGATTTCGAATTCACCCCTCCACTTT.

This clone was recorded a few times. The V call is TRBV14, the J call TRBJ2-3; unclear D gene. V shed 5 bases and J shed 2 bases, with 11 bases lying between them. The CDR3 spans 14 residues. The germline CDR1 and CDR2 sequences are SGHDN and FVKESK. CDR3 amino acids: CASSASQFTDTQYF. CDR3 in DNA: TGTGCCAGCAGCGCATCCCAGTTCACAGATACGCAGTATTTT.

This CDR3 is CASSLAETGFGQYF. As DNA, the CDR3 is TGTGCCAGCAGCTTGGCGGAGACAGGGTTTGGGCAGTACTTC. The rearrangement uses TRBV5-6 and TRBJ2-7, with 7 nucleotides matching TRBD1. With V trimmed by 0 bases and J by 9 bases, 9 bases remained unmatched. The germline CDR1 and CDR2 sequences are SGHDT and YYEEEE. The CDR3 contains 14 residues.

This chain links TRBV10-2 with TRBJ2-7, with TRBD1 identical over 9 bases. CDR1 is WSHSY and CDR2 is SAAADI in the germline V gene. This CDR3 contains 15 residues. Trimming removed 8 bases from V and 5 bases from J; junction bases left unmatched: 13. CDR3 DNA: TGCGCCAGCGGTCTATTGGTACAGGGGGCCCACGAGCAGTACTTC. Translation gives CASGLLVQGAHEQYF.

The chain joins TRBV14 to TRBJ1-1; D might be TRBD1 (6 bases). V lost 6 bases and J lost 1, with 12 bases in between. The CDR3 totals 14 residues. Germline CDR1 SGHDN, CDR2 FVKESK. CDR3 DNA: TGTGCCAGCAGGAGTAGGACAGAGAACACTGAAGCTTTCTTT. As protein: CASRSRTENTEAFF.

V usage is TRBV29-1 and J usage is TRBJ2-5, with TRBD1 identical over 8 bases. CDR1 is SQVTM and CDR2 is ANQGSEA in the germline V gene. The CDR3 sequence is 13 residues long. With V trimmed by 6 bases and J by 4 bases, 7 bases remained unmatched. CDR3 protein: CSVAWTGRETQYF. The CDR3 DNA reads TGCAGCGTGGCTTGGACAGGGAGAGAGACCCAGTACTTC.

This sequence joins TRBV5-6 and TRBJ2-2, with 8 bases fitting TRBD1. Unmatched junction bases numbered 7, after V lost 5 bases and J lost 4 bases. There are 15 residues in the CDR3. Germline V gives CDR1 SGHDT, CDR2 YYEEEE. CDR3 sequence reads: CASRRGQGVTGELFF. The CDR3 bases are TGTGCCAGCAGACGTGGACAGGGCGTCACCGGGGAGCTGTTTTTT.

The V gene is TRBV11-2, the J gene TRBJ2-3; 11 bases fit TRBD2. Unmatched junction bases numbered 2, after V lost 8 bases and J lost 1 base. The germline CDR1 and CDR2 sequences are SGHAT and FQNNGV. The CDR3 loop spans 14 amino acids. CDR3 nucleotides: TGTGCCAGCCAGGGACTAGCGGGCACAGATACGCAGTATTTT. Encoded protein: CASQGLAGTDTQYF.

This clone was observed a handful of times. The chain links TRBV6-6 to TRBJ2-1; D gene ambiguous. Trimming cost V 2 bases and J 4 bases, with 9 bases left between them. The germline gives CDR1 MNHNY, CDR2 SVGAGI (reference sequence). The CDR3 has 14 residues. CDR3 DNA: TGTGCCAGCAGTTACCGCACAGCATACAATGAGCAGTTCTTC. This sequence encodes CASSYRTAYNEQFF.

The genes are TRBV2 and TRBJ2-1; TRBD2 agrees at 9 bases. CDR1 is SNHLY, CDR2 FYNNEI, per germline. The trim removed 5 bases at V and 10 bases at J, leaving 9 bases unmatched. This CDR3 spans 14 amino acids. CDR3 sequence (DNA): TGTGCCAGCAGTTACGTAGCGGGGGAGTCGGAGCAGTTCTTC. Translating it yields CASSYVAGESEQFF.

The chain carries TRBV9 and TRBJ2-7; TRBD1 is a possible D gene (6 bases). Germline values: CDR1 SGDLS, CDR2 YYNGEE. The CDR3 length is 14 residues. V dropped 0 bases and J dropped 4 bases, with 11 bases sitting between them. The DNA of the CDR3 is TGTGCCAGCAGCGTAGGGGGGCAGGGGTACGAGCAGTACTTC. Translation: CASSVGGQGYEQYF.

The CDR3 nucleotides are TGTGCCAGCAGTGATCCCGGACAGGCCGGGGAGCTGTTTTTT. Encoded protein: CASSDPGQAGELFF. The chain couples TRBV6-4 to TRBJ2-2; 7 bases agree with TRBD1. CDR1 and CDR2 (germline): MRHNA, SNTAGT. Germline trimming cut 3 bases from V and 6 bases from J; bases unmatched to any gene: 4. The CDR3 loop spans 14 amino acids.

The V gene is TRBV3-1 (or the pseudogene TRBV3-2), the J gene TRBJ1-1; 8 bases align to TRBD1. CDR1 and CDR2 (germline): LGHDT, YNNKEL (reference sequence). This CDR3 comprises 13 residues. Unmatched junction bases numbered 2, after V lost 4 bases and J lost 4 bases. CDR3 nucleotides: TGTGCCAGCAGCCGCAGGGGGCCCACTGAAGCTTTCTTT. Translating it yields CASSRRGPTEAFF.

This clone was observed once. V usage is TRBV5-1 and J usage is TRBJ1-1; 8 bases fit TRBD1. This CDR3 contains 15 residues. V shed 0 bases and J 7 bases; nucleotides not matched to a gene: 8. CDR1 is SGHRS and CDR2 is YFSETQ in the germline V gene. This CDR3 is CASSLAPTGGGEAFF. The CDR3 coding sequence is TGCGCCAGCAGCTTGGCCCCTACAGGGGGGGGTGAAGCTTTCTTT.

V gene TRBV7-8 combines with J gene TRBJ2-7; 7 bases agree with TRBD1. Germline CDR1 reads SGHVS; CDR2 reads FQNEAQ. J lost 0 bases, V lost 3 bases, and 11 bases had no gene match. The CDR3 length is 17 residues. CDR3 sequence (DNA): TGTGCCAGCAGCTTCCCCTCCACAGGGGAAGGCTCCTACGAGCAGTACTTC. It translates to CASSFPSTGEGSYEQYF.